Sequencing of this T cell receptor beta chain was carried out in a study of control samples from healthy donors and cancer patients. The assay was immunoSEQ multiplex PCR, and TCRdb's table has in-frame clones only and misses some. There are about 120,000 clones in the sample; around 89% occur only once, and around 40% lies in the top ten. The TCR was taken from a man in his forties or fifties in good health. The sequenced sample was blood.

The CDR3 DNA reads as TGTGCCAGCAGCTTTGACTGGGGGCTCAGCTACGAGCAGTACTTC. It encodes CASSFDWGLSYEQYF. The chain carries TRBV5-5 and TRBJ2-7; perhaps TRBD1 as D (6 bases). V lost 2 bases and J 3 bases, leaving 15 bases between the germline ends. The CDR3 runs 15 residues. Germline CDR1 is SGHKS and CDR2 is YYEKEE (reference sequence).